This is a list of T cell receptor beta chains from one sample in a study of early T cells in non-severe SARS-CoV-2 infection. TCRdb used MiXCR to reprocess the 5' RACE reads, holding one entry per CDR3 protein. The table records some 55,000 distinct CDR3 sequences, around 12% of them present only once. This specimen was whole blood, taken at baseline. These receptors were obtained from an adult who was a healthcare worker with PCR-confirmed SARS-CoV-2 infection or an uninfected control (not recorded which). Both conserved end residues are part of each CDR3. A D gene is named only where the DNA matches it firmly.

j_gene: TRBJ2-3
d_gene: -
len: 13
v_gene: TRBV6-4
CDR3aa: CASSEAGTDTQYF

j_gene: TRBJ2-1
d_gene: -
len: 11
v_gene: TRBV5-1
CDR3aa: CASRGGNEQFF

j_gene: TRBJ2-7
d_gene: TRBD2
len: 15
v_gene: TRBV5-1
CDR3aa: CASRTIAGSSYEQYF

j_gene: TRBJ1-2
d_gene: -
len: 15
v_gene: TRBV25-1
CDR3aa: CASTQGGPDNYGYTF

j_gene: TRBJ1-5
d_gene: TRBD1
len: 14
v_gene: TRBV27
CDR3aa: CASSNDRGNQPQHF

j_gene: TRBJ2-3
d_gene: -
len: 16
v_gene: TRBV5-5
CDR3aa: CASSPLPEGRPDTQYF

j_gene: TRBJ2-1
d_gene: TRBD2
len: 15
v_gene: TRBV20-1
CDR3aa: CSARRSGSSYNEQFF

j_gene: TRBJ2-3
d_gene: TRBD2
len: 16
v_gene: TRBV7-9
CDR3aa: CASSPIVIAGSDTQYF

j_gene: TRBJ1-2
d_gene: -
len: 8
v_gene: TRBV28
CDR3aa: CASGGTLF

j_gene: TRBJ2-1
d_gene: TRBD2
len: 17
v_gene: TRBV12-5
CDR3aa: CASGFSGGSATYNEQFF

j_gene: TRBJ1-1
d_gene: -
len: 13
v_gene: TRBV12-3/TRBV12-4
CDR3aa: CASSMTRNTEAFF

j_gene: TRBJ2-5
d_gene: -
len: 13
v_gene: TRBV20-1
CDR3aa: CSAILGSQETQYF

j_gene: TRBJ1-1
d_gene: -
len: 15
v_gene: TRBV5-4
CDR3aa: CASRTLGRSNTEAFF

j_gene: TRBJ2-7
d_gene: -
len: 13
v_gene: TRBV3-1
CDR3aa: CATKGVGDYEQYF

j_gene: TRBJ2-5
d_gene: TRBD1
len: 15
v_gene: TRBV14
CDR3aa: CASSRQGARVETQYF

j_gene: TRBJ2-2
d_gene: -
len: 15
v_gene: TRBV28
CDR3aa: CASSLRGRRTGELFF

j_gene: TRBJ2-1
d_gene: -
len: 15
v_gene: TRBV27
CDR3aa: CASSREMGSYNEQFF

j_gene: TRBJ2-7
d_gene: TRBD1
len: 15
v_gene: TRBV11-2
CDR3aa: CASSLTYRGRGEQYF

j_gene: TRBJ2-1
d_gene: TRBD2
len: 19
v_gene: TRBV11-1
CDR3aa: CASSLDVNRAGGSYNEQFF

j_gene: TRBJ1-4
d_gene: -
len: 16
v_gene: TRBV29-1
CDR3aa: CSVATLLGDFNEKLFF

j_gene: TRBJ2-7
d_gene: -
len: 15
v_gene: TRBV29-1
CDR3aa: CSVAMTGGNSYEQYF

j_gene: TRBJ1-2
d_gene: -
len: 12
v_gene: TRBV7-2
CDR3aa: CASSLVNYGYTF

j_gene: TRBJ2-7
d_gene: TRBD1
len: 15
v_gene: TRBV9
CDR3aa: CASSSGQGKNYEQYF

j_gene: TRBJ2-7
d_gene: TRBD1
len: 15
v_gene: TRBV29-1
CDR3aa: CSVVPSGQLRSEQYF

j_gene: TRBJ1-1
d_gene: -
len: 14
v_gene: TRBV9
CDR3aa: CASSPTTGSTEAFF

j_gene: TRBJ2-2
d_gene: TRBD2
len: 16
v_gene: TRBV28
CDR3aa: CASTTPALADTGELFF

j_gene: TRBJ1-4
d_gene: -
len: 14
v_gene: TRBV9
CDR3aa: CASSEGIINEKLFF

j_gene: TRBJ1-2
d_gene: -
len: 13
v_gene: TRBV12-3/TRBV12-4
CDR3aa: CASSLERDYGYTF

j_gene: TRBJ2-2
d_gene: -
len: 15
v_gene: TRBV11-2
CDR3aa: CASSLDSRGTGELFF

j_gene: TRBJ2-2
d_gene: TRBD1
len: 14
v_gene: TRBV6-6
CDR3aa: CASREQGVTGELFF

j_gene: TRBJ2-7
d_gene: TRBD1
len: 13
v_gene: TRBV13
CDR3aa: CASTTGNTYEQYF

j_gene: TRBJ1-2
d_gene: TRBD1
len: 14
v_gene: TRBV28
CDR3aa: CASSETGGRKGYTF